This T cell receptor beta chain is drawn from a study of T cells in Graves' hyperthyroidism and ophthalmopathy (dated by TCRdb to between 2018 and 2020). General notes on the study: Peripheral blood was collected at initial diagnosis, before any treatment. The study also compared thyroid tissue and blood T-cell repertoires from more than 5 Graves' hyperthyroidism patients. The 85 to 100 discovery patients were divided at random into training and test sets in a 7:3 ratio. An independent validation cohort of under 20 hyperthyroidism patients and 17 patients who later progressed to ophthalmopathy tested prospective prediction of ophthalmopathy. The paper reports TCR Vbeta CDR3 sequencing of approximately 130 peripheral blood samples: approximately 41 ophthalmopathy, fewer than 80 hyperthyroidism and 17 progressor patients. After blood sampling, hyperthyroidism patients were treated with methimazole at a starting dose of 30 mg daily, and ophthalmopathy patients were treated with high-dose intravenous methylprednisolone. A discovery cohort of about a hundred patients, 43 with Graves' ophthalmopathy and 55 to 60 with stable Graves' hyperthyroidism, was used to find distinguishing TCR V-J signatures.

Graves' hyperthyroidism was defined as stable when no progression to ophthalmopathy occurred over 18 months of follow-up. Hyperthyroidism patients were newly diagnosed, had a disease duration of under 2 months, and were aged 18 to 65 years. Any patient with an uncontrolled infection, another autoimmune disease, pregnancy or lactation was excluded. Diagnoses were established on the basis of clinical symptoms, serum thyroxine and TRAb, thyroid ultrasound, and orbital computed tomography. PBMCs were separated from approximately 9.9 ml of fresh peripheral blood using Ficoll-Paque density gradient centrifugation. Total RNA was extracted using Trizol reagent, and RNA quality was assessed on an Agilent 2100 Bioanalyzer. What the work shows at the level of the full study, not this receptor alone: Most expanded thyroid clonotypes (frequency above 0.001) were also found in blood, which suggests that blood repertoires may mirror thyroid immune responses. A 13 V-J signature model separated ophthalmopathy from stable hyperthyroidism, with about 88% sensitivity and 81.08% specificity in cross-validation and 80%/75% in testing. In validation, the model predicted progression to ophthalmopathy with about 71% sensitivity and around 72% specificity, a median of about 6 months before onset. Sample size was not statistically predetermined, and blinding of investigators to group allocation was not performed.

Amplification of TCR beta CDR3 regions was carried out from RNA transcripts. A first-round RT-PCR of the TCR CDR3 used the HTBI primer set with the Qiagen OneStep RT-PCR kit. Libraries were constructed in a second round of multiplex PCR, after which size selection and purification were performed. The libraries were sequenced on an Illumina HiSeq2000 using paired-end 100 bp reads. From the authors' description of their analysis: SOAPnuke was used to process the raw data, with reads discarded if the reads contained adapters or uncalled bases, had a mean Phred below 15, or lacked an exact constant-primer or identifier match. COPE v1.2.5 was used to merge the high-quality paired reads, and each unique nucleotide sequence was defined as a clonotype. Clonotypes were aligned to IMGT TRBV, TRBD and TRBJ reference segments using MiTCR v1.1. The analysis included only V-J combinations with a frequency above 0.0001, which together covered 99% to 99.2% of the repertoires. The TCS score was defined as the ratio of F50 (clonal expansion) to E x V (chaos), calculated using BLOSUM62-based TCRdist between CDR3 peptides within each V-J. Welch's t-statistics and random forest reduced roughly 540 V-J features to 10 to 15, which were used in a naive Bayes classifier (R e1071). The public reads were quality trimmed at Q25 with fastp and then assembled into clones with MiXCR by TCRdb, keeping productive beta chains. Each entry is one CDR3 protein sequence, shown with its most common DNA and genes. TCRdb, not the original authors, processed these V and J calls. The sample has about 110,000 distinct CDR3 sequences on record, more than 15% of them singletons. 42% of the sample rests with the top ten.

The CDR3 sequence holds 14 residues, the cysteine and phenylalanine included. Kept here is only the CDR3 DNA, which spans 42 bases and is read in frame from base 1. The germline V gene encodes CDR1 SNHLY and CDR2 FYNNEI. This clonotype was found many times. Its binding antigen is unknown. A read error may produce the germline difference seen at one junction end. The sample comprised blood. The chain links TRBV2 with TRBJ2-7, with 7 bases in between that match TRBD2. The TCR originated in a woman aged 45 to 65 with Graves' hyperthyroidism. The encoded CDR3 is CATSSWEGSYEQYF. The DNA sequence follows: TGTGCCACCAGTTCGTGGGAGGGCTCCTACGAGCAGTACTTC.